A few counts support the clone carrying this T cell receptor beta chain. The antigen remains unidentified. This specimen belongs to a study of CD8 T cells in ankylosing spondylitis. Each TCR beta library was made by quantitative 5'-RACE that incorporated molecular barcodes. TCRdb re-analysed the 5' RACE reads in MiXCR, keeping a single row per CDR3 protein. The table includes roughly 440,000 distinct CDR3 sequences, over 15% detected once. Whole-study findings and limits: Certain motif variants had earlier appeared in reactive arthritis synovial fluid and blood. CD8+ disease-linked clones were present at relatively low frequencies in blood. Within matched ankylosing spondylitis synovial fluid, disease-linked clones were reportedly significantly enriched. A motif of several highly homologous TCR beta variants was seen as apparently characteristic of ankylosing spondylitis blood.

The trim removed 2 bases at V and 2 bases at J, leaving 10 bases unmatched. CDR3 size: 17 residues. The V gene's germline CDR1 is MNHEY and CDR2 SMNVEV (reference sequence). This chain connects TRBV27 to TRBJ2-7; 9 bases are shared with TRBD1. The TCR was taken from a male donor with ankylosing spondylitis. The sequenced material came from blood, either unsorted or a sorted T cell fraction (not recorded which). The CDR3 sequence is CASSLRPPGTGPYEQYF. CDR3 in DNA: TGTGCCAGCAGTTTAAGGCCCCCGGGGACAGGGCCCTACGAGCAGTACTTC.